Below are 30 T cell receptor beta chains sequenced from a single sample in a study of T-cell memory formation after mild COVID-19. In TCRdb, the 5' RACE reads were re-called with MiXCR into one record per CDR3 protein. The sample has 190,000 or so distinct CDR3 sequences, more than 9% seen once. Specimen: PBMCs or a T cell subset sorted from them (not recorded which). The receptors were sampled from a man aged 18 to 30 who had mild COVID-19 (a few samples of this study predate the infection). Cell type and time point are not known.

The sample holds many counts of this clonotype. The chain couples TRBV2 to TRBJ1-4; 8 bases fit TRBD1. V shed 9 bases and J 7 bases; nucleotides not matched to a gene: 7. Germline V gene sequence: CDR1 SNHLY, CDR2 FYNNEI. The CDR3 contains 13 residues. This CDR3 is CASGGQGAEKLFF. CDR3 bases: TGTGCCAGTGGAGGGCAGGGGGCTGAAAAACTGTTTTTT.

This clonotype occurred once. The chain couples TRBV10-3 to TRBJ1-1; TRBD1 might be the D (5 bases). Per germline, CDR1 ENHRY and CDR2 SYGVKD. This CDR3 comprises 14 residues. V lost 3 bases and J 4 bases, leaving 12 bases between the germline ends. CDR3 amino acids: CAISDLGVGTEAFF. The CDR3 DNA follows: TGTGCCATCAGTGATCTGGGGGTTGGCACTGAAGCTTTCTTT.

The chain recombines TRBV12-3 or TRBV12-4 with TRBJ2-1, with 10 positions matching TRBD2. V was clipped by 4 bases and J by 8 bases; unmatched bases: 14. The CDR3 covers 17 residues. The CDR3 spells CASSSGVAGGRGDEQFF. The CDR3 bases are TGTGCCAGCAGTTCCGGGGTAGCGGGGGGCCGAGGTGATGAGCAGTTCTTC.

The DNA for the CDR3 is TGTGCCAGCAGTAATCCGGGACAGGGGGGATCAGATACGCAGTATTTT. Translation: CASSNPGQGGSDTQYF. The rearrangement uses TRBV11-2 and TRBJ2-3; 11 bases match TRBD1. This CDR3 region has 16 residues. The germline V gene encodes CDR1 SGHAT and CDR2 FQNNGV. Losses at the gene ends were 6 bases for V and 4 bases for J; bases not matched to a gene: 9.

This clonotype appeared many times. The chain uses TRBV12-3 or TRBV12-4 and TRBJ2-3, with D uncertain. This CDR3 has 14 amino acids. V gave up 7 bases and J gave up 3 bases, with 14 bases separating them. DNA for the CDR3: TGTGCCAGCACCCTATGGCTCCCGACAGATACGCAGTATTTT. Translating it yields CASTLWLPTDTQYF.

J is TRBJ2-3 and V is TRBV20-1, with D perhaps assigned TRBD1 or TRBD2 (5 bases each). Germline CDR1 reads DFQATT; CDR2 reads SNEGSKA (reference sequence). V lost 3 bases and J lost 6, with 7 bases in between. The CDR3 loop spans 11 amino acids. The CDR3 DNA reads TGCAGTGCTAGGGGGGACGATACGCAGTATTTT. Protein sequence: CSARGDDTQYF.

This clonotype was observed a handful of times. V usage is TRBV10-3 and J usage is TRBJ2-5; D is ambiguous. The CDR3 has 16 amino acids. Germline-derived CDR1 and CDR2 are ENHRY and SYGVKD. The germline V and J ends were trimmed by 2 bases and 5 bases, with 18 bases remaining between them. CDR3: CAISELPGTSSETQYF. DNA for the CDR3: TGTGCCATCAGTGAGCTTCCCGGAACTTCAAGCGAGACCCAGTACTTC.

The CDR3 loop is CASSPRGSTDTQYF. In DNA, the CDR3 is TGTGCCAGCAGCCCAAGAGGGTCCACAGATACGCAGTATTTT. The chain carries TRBV7-2 and TRBJ2-3, with a tentative D call TRBD2 (5 bases). The V and J ends lost 5 bases and 2 bases respectively, with 11 bases between them. Germline lookup yields CDR1 SGHTA and CDR2 FQGNSA. The CDR3 runs 14 residues.

This clonotype was observed a few times. This rearrangement joins TRBV2 to TRBJ1-3; D unresolved. Trimming stripped 8 bases from V and 0 bases from J, with 8 bases between. Germline CDR1 is SNHLY and CDR2 is FYNNEI. CDR3 length: 13 residues. DNA for the CDR3: TGTGCCAGCGGAGTGGGCTCTGGAAACACCATATATTTT. Protein product: CASGVGSGNTIYF.

CDR3 in DNA: TGTGCCAGCAGCTTAGTGGAACCAGCGCAAACAGATACGCAGTATTTT. Translated: CASSLVEPAQTDTQYF. The chain has TRBV28 and TRBJ2-3; the D is unclear. The germline gives CDR1 MDHEN, CDR2 SYDVKM. The V end was cut by 6 bases, the J end by 3 bases, with 19 bases between. This CDR3 has 16 amino acids.

This clonotype has more than one count but fewer than ten. CDR3 region: CSVTGAYEQYV. In DNA, the CDR3 is TGCAGTGTCACGGGGGCTTACGAGCAGTACGTC. This chain joins TRBV20-1 and TRBJ2-7; D is perhaps TRBD1 or TRBD2 (6 bases each). This CDR3 spans 11 amino acids. V was cut by 7 bases and J by 4 bases, with 11 bases left in between. Per germline, CDR1 DFQATT and CDR2 SNEGSKA (reference sequence).

The table lists this clonotype with a few counts. The chain employs TRBV20-1 and TRBJ1-5; 8 nucleotides agree with TRBD1. Germline V gene lookup returns CDR1 DFQATT and CDR2 SNEGSKA (reference sequence). This CDR3 has 15 amino acids. Trimming cost V 5 bases and J 3 bases; bases outside gene matches: 9. The CDR3 protein is CSAVPGQAFNQPQHF. DNA of the CDR3: TGCAGTGCTGTTCCGGGACAGGCCTTCAATCAGCCCCAGCATTTT.

At least ten counts were recorded for this clonotype. The genes are TRBV20-1 and TRBJ1-1; no clear D gene. The CDR3 sequence is 12 residues long. V lost 3 bases and J lost 2, with 7 bases in between. Germline lookup yields CDR1 DFQATT and CDR2 SNEGSKA (reference sequence). In DNA form, the CDR3 reads TGCAGTGCTAGTGATGTTAACACTGAAGCTTTCTTT. It yields the protein CSASDVNTEAFF.

V usage is TRBV6-5 and J usage is TRBJ2-3; possibly TRBD1 for D (5 bases). This CDR3 spans 14 amino acids. Per the germline V gene, CDR1 is MNHEY and CDR2 is SVGAGI. The V gene lost 4 bases and the J gene lost 4 bases, with 12 bases spanning the gap. In DNA form, the CDR3 reads TGTGCCAGCAGTTTGGGGCAACGAGCAGATACGCAGTATTTT. Its protein is CASSLGQRADTQYF.

This chain uses TRBV5-1 with TRBJ1-4, with 8 bases matching TRBD1. This CDR3 is built from 16 residues. The germline gives CDR1 SGHRS, CDR2 YFSETQ. The V and J ends lost 4 bases and 4 bases, in that order; junction bases with no gene match: 9. The CDR3 here is CASSDRDRSFNEKLFF. The CDR3 nucleotides read TGCGCCAGCAGCGACCGGGACAGGTCTTTTAATGAAAAACTGTTTTTT.

The chain couples TRBV2 to TRBJ2-7; D is ambiguous. Germline loops: CDR1 SNHLY, CDR2 FYNNEI. The ends were cut back, 8 bases at V and 1 base at J, with 15 bases in the middle. This CDR3 comprises 14 residues. CDR3 DNA sequence: TGTGCCAGCGAAAGGGAAAGAGATTCCTACGAGCAGTACTTC. Translated, it gives CASERERDSYEQYF.

This clonotype was seen a few times. The chain uses TRBV11-2 and TRBJ2-3; TRBD1 matches 10 bases. The CDR3 loop spans 15 amino acids. Germline V gene sequence: CDR1 SGHAT, CDR2 FQNNGV. The ends lost 7 bases at V and 4 bases at J; junction bases unmatched: 8. This chain's CDR3 is CASTTGTGVSDTQYF. CDR3 nucleotides: TGTGCCAGCACCACCGGGACAGGGGTTTCAGATACGCAGTATTTT.

The V gene is TRBV7-3, the J gene TRBJ2-2; D may match TRBD1 or TRBD2 (6 bases each). The V and J ends lost 5 bases and 2 bases respectively, with 18 bases between them. This CDR3 region has 17 residues. From germline, CDR1 is SGHTA and CDR2 FQGTGA. The CDR3, as DNA: TGTGCCAGCAGCCCCACGGGGGCACCCAGCAACACCGGGGAGCTGTTTTTT. Its protein product is CASSPTGAPSNTGELFF. Combining the CDR3 with reference TRBV7-3 and TRBJ2-2 gives the whole variable domain GAGVSQTPSNKVTEKGKYVELRCDPISGHTALYWYRQSLGQGPEFLIYFQGTGAADDSGLPNDRFFAVRPEGSVSTLKIQRTERGDSAVYLCASSPTGAPSNTGELFFGEGSRLTVL.

The rearrangement joins TRBV4-3 to TRBJ2-3; 7 nucleotides agree with TRBD2. This CDR3 region has 17 residues. The trim removed 1 base at V and 1 base at J, leaving 8 bases unmatched. CDR1 LGHNA and CDR2 YSLEER come from the germline V gene. The CDR3 DNA is TGCGCCAGCAGCCAAGCAGCGACTAGCCAAGGCACAGATACGCAGTATTTT. This translates into CASSQAATSQGTDTQYF.

This clonotype was seen once. The rearrangement uses TRBV7-8 and TRBJ2-5, with D possibly being TRBD1 (6 bases). The germline gives CDR1 SGHVS, CDR2 FQNEAQ. The CDR3 has 19 residues. V lost 4 bases, J lost 0 bases, and 24 bases lay in between. The DNA for the CDR3 is TGTGCCAGCAGCTGGACAGACACCCCCCGGTGGGAATACCAAGAGACCCAGTACTTC. Its translation: CASSWTDTPRWEYQETQYF.

This clonotype was counted between two and nine times. V gene TRBV27 combines with J gene TRBJ2-5; perhaps TRBD2 as D (6 bases). V was pared by 1 base and J by 0 bases, with 15 bases between. The germline gives CDR1 MNHEY, CDR2 SMNVEV (reference sequence). The CDR3 is made up of 17 amino acids. The CDR3 region is CASSLLAGSGDQETQYF. In DNA form, the CDR3 reads TGTGCCAGCAGTTTATTGGCGGGCTCGGGGGACCAAGAGACCCAGTACTTC.

This clonotype occurred many times. J is TRBJ2-3 and V is TRBV12-3 or TRBV12-4; TRBD2 is a possible D gene (6 bases). This CDR3 contains 15 residues. V gave up 7 bases and J gave up 1 base, with 15 bases separating them. Written as DNA, the CDR3 is TGTGCCAGCACTAACCCGGAGCGGGGCACAGATACGCAGTATTTT. Translating it yields CASTNPERGTDTQYF.

This clonotype was observed a handful of times. The chain combines TRBV5-1 with TRBJ2-7, with D possibly called TRBD1 or TRBD2 (6 bases each). V was cut by 5 bases and J by 5 bases, with 17 bases left in between. Germline lookup yields CDR1 SGHRS and CDR2 YFSETQ. The CDR3 sequence is 14 residues long. CDR3 nucleotide sequence: TGCGCCAGCAGACAGGCCCAGGAGGGGGACGAGCAGTACTTC. Translation gives CASRQAQEGDEQYF.

This clonotype was recorded at least ten times. The chain links TRBV7-3 to TRBJ2-2, with unresolved D. The germline gives CDR1 SGHTA, CDR2 FQGTGA. This CDR3 contains 13 residues. The V end was cut by 5 bases, the J end by 7 bases, with 11 bases between. The CDR3 DNA reads TGTGCCAGCAGCCCCTGGTCGGACGGGGAGCTGTTTTTT. Translated, it gives CASSPWSDGELFF. The full variable domain, rest sourced from reference TRBV7-3 and TRBJ2-2, is GAGVSQTPSNKVTEKGKYVELRCDPISGHTALYWYRQSLGQGPEFLIYFQGTGAADDSGLPNDRFFAVRPEGSVSTLKIQRTERGDSAVYLCASSPWSDGELFFGEGSRLTVL.

In this sample, this clonotype turned up a few times. The chain uses TRBV28 and TRBJ1-4, with 7 positions matching TRBD1. This CDR3 comprises 14 residues. Germline CDR1 MDHEN, CDR2 SYDVKM. V lost 5 bases to trimming and J lost 4 bases; unmatched junction nucleotides: 4. CDR3 DNA: TGTGCCAGCAGTACTTCAGGGGGTAATGAAAAACTGTTTTTT. Protein product: CASSTSGGNEKLFF.

Only one count was recorded for this clonotype. V and J are TRBV6-2 or TRBV6-3 and TRBJ2-7, with D possibly being TRBD1 (5 bases). Per the germline V gene, CDR1 is MNHEY and CDR2 is SVGEGT. V lost 6 bases to trimming and J lost 2 bases, with 11 bases between them. This CDR3 is built from 13 residues. CDR3: CASRPTVAYEQYF. CDR3 DNA sequence: TGTGCCAGCAGGCCGACAGTGGCCTACGAGCAGTACTTC.

There are many counts of this clonotype. The chain joins TRBV7-6 to TRBJ2-1; tentatively, D is TRBD2 (6 bases). Trimming left V 7 bases short and J 8 bases short, with 12 bases between. The CDR3 runs to 12 residues. Germline V gives CDR1 SGHVS, CDR2 FNYEAQ. The CDR3 spells CASTNGGDEQFF. CDR3 coding DNA: TGTGCCAGCACCAACGGAGGGGATGAGCAGTTCTTC.

The V call is TRBV4-1, the J call TRBJ2-3; D unresolved. The CDR3 has 16 amino acids. The V end was cut by 4 bases, the J end by 0 bases, with 14 bases between. CDR1 and CDR2 from the germline V gene are MGHRA and YSYEKL. CDR3 residues: CASSPRWAASTDTQYF. As DNA, the CDR3 is TGCGCCAGCAGCCCTCGTTGGGCGGCAAGCACAGATACGCAGTATTTT.

This chain connects TRBV6-1 to TRBJ2-5, with D uncertain. The CDR3 covers 13 residues. Deletions cut 4 bases from V and 6 bases from J, with 12 bases between. Germline V gene data show CDR1 as MNHNS and CDR2 as SASEGT. The CDR3 protein is CASSGLFAQTQYF. DNA of the CDR3: TGTGCCAGCAGTGGGCTCTTCGCCCAGACCCAGTACTTC.

The chain couples TRBV5-5 to TRBJ1-5; D is perhaps TRBD1 (5 bases). The CDR3 has 13 residues. V was shortened by 3 bases and J by 5 bases, with 9 bases between the two germline ends. Germline V lookup: CDR1 SGHKS, CDR2 YYEKEE (reference sequence). As DNA, the CDR3 is TGTGCCAGCAGCTCGGGGGTCCATCAGCCCCAGCATTTT. It is translated as CASSSGVHQPQHF. The entire variable domain, with the rest obtained from reference TRBV5-5 and TRBJ1-5, is as follows: DAGVTQSPTHLIKTRGQQVTLRCSPISGHKSVSWYQQVLGQGPQFIFQYYEKEERGRGNFPDRFSARQFPNYSSELNVNALLLGDSALYLCASSSGVHQPQHFGDGTRLSIL.